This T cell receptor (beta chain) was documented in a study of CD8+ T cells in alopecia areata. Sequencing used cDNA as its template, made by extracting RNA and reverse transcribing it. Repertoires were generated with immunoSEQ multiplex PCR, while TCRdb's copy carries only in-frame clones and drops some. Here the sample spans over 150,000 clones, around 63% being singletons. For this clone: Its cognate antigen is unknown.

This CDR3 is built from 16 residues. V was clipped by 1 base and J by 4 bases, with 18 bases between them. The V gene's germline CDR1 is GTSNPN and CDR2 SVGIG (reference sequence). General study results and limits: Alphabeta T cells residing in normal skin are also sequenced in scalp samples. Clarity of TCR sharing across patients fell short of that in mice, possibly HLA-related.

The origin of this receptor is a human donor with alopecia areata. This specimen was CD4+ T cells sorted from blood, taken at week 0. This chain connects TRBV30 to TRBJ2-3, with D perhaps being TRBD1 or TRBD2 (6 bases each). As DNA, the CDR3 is TGTGCCTGGAGTGGGGGACTGGGGGGCCGCGCAGATACGCAGTATTTT. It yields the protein CAWSGGLGGRADTQYF.